Sequencing of this T cell receptor (beta chain) was carried out in a study of Ad26.COV2.S vaccination and SARS-CoV-2 variants. Documented treatment: 15 to 20 received Ad26.COV2.S at low or high dose, single or two shots; a few received placebo; per-sample allocation not given. Specimen acquisition occurred on day 63 following the initial vaccine or placebo injection. CDR3 length: 12 residues. Germline V lookup: CDR1 SGHVS, CDR2 FNYEAQ. V lost 4 bases and J lost 4, with 8 bases in between. Sequencing used immunoSEQ multiplex PCR; TCRdb keeps in-frame clones, though not all of them. This sample yields 300,000 to 400,000 clones, of which roughly 87% are seen a single time; roughly 3.1% belongs to the top ten.

The chain links TRBV7-6 to TRBJ2-7; D unclear. This specimen was peripheral blood, taken in a trial of Ad26.COV2.S vaccine versus placebo. The sequence derives from a person aged 18-65 years who received the Ad26.COV2.S COVID-19 vaccine or a placebo. The DNA for the CDR3 is TGTGCCAGCAGCTCAGGACCTTACGAGCAGTACTTC. It specifies CASSSGPYEQYF. Combining the CDR3 with reference TRBV7-6 and TRBJ2-7 gives the whole variable domain GAGVSQSPRYKVTKRGQDVALRCDPISGHVSLYWYRQALGQGPEFLTYFNYEAQQDKSGLPNDRFSAERPEGSISTLTIQRTEQRDSAMYRCASSSGPYEQYFGPGTRLTVT.